This T cell receptor beta chain was sequenced for a study of OX40 agonist ivuxolimab in advanced cancers. At the level of the study: Patients got intravenous ivuxolimab at 0.01 to 10 mg/kg every 2 weeks. Patients were 82.7% male with ages roughly 20 to 85, mean around 61.

This CDR3 is built from 14 residues. Between the trimmed V and J ends, which lost 3 bases and 1 base, there was a span of 9 bases. CDR1 is LNHDA, CDR2 SQIVND, per germline (reference sequence). Concerning this clone itself: Antigen unknown.

Study-wide points: It was not determined which antigens were specifically recognized by the peripheral T cells that had undergone clonal expansion.

The method was immunoSEQ multiplex PCR; TCRdb's version includes in-frame clones alone and lacks a portion of them. The profile shows about 160,000 clones, roughly 94% of them singletons. Sequenced material: CD4+ or CD8+ T cells sorted from blood, taken in a trial of the OX40 agonist ivuxolimab. The gene calls are TRBV19 and TRBJ1-1; D is unclear. This TCR was sampled from an adult with an advanced solid tumor such as melanoma, head and neck, liver or kidney cancer. The DNA of the CDR3 is TGTGCCAGTAGTATTCAGCACCGGAACACTGAAGCTTTCTTT. It specifies CASSIQHRNTEAFF.